What follows describes a single TCR beta chain. This sample stems from a study of blood T cell repertoires in COVID-19. Whole-study context: The United States, Italy and Spain were the sources of the acute and convalescent COVID-19 samples. The cDNA or gDNA used as material had been derived from T cells, B-cell-depleted T cells, or PBMCs.

Source study methods: The assay estimated nucleated cells by amplifying reference gene primers. Sequencing was performed with immunoSEQ multiplex PCR; in TCRdb, only in-frame clones are kept and a portion is missing. That table supplies the V and J calls and clone size; D and trimming were determined from the DNA. The sample records some 74,000 clones, approximately 80% being singletons. CDR1 and CDR2 (germline): SGHNT, YYREEE (reference sequence). The CDR3 spans 15 residues. V lost 0 bases and J lost 0, with 6 bases in between. This clonotype originated in a woman aged 80 or older with active or convalescent COVID-19. Sequencing was performed on peripheral blood. This chain connects TRBV5-4 to TRBJ1-4; a weak D match, TRBD1 (5 bases). CDR3 sequence reads: CASSLGGATNEKLFF. CDR3 DNA sequence: TGTGCCAGCAGCTTGGGGGGCGCAACTAATGAAAAACTGTTTTTT.